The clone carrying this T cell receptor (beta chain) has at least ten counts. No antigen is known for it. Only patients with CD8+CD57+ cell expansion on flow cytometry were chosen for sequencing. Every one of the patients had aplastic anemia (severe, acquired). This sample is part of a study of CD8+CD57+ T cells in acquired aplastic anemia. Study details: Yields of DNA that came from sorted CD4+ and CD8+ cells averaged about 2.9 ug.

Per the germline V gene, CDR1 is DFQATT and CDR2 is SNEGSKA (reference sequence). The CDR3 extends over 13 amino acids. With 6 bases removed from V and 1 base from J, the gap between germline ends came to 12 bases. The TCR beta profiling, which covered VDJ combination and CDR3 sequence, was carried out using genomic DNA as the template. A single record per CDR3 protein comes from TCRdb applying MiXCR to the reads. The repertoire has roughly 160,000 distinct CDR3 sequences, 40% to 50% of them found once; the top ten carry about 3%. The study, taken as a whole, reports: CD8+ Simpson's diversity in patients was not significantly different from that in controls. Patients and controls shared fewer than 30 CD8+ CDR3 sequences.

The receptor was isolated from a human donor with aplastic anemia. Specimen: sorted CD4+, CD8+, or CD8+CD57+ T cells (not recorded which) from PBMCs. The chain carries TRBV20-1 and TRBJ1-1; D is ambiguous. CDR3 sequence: CSAYVDWNTEAFF. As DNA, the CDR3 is TGCAGTGCCTACGTAGACTGGAACACTGAAGCTTTCTTT.